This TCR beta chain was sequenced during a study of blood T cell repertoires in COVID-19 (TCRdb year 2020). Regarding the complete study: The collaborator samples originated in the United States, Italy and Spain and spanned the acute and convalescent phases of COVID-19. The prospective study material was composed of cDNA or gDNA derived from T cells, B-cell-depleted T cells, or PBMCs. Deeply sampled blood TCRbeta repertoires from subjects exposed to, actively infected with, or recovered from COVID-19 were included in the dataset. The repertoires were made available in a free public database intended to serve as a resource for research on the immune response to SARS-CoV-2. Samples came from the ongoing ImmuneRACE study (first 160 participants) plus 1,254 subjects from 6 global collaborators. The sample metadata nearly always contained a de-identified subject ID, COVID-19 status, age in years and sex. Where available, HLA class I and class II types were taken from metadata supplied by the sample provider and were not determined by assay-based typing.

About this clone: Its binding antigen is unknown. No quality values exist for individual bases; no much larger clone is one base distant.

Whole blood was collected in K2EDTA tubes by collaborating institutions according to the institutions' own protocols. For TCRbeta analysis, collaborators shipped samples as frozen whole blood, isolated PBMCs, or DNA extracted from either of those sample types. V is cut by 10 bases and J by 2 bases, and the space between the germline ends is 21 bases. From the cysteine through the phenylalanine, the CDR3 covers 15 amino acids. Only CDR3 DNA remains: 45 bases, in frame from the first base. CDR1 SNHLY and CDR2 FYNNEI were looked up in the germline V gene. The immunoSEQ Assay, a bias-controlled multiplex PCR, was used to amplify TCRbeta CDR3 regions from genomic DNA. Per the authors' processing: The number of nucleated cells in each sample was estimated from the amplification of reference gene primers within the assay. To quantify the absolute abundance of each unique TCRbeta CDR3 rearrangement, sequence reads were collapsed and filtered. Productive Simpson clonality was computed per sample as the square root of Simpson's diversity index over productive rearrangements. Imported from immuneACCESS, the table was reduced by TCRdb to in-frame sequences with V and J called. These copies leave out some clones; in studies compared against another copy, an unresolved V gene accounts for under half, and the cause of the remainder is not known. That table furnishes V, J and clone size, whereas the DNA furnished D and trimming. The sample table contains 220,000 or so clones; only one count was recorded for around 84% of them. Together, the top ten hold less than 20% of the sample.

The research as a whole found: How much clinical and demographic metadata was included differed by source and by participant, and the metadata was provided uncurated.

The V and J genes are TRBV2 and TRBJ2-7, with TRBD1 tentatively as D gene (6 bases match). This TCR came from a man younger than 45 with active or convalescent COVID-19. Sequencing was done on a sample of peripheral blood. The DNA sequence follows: TGTGCCAACAGCGAACTAGGGGGTCGCGCCTACGAGCAGTACTTC. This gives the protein CANSELGGRAYEQYF. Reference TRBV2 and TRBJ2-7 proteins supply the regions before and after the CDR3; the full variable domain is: EPEVTQTPSHQVTQMGQEVILRCVPISNHLYFYWYRQILGQKVEFLVSFYNNEISEKSEIFDDQFSVERPDGSNFTLKIRSTKLEDSAMYFCANSELGGRAYEQYFGPGTRLTVT.